This T cell receptor beta chain was captured in a study of identical twins. General study points: Abundant beta clonotypes from cord blood had fewer insertions, unlike memory repertoires, which showed none. Instead of following the same donors, the conclusions were based on cross-sectional statistical analysis.

This clonotype was counted at least ten times. Antigen specificity is unknown. It was template switching that added a universal primer site, and there were unique molecular identifiers on the cDNA. TCRdb reprocessed the 5' RACE reads via MiXCR and lists one record per CDR3 protein. The sample carries some 500,000 distinct CDR3 sequences, approximately 15% recorded once. The ends were cut back, 6 bases at V and 0 bases at J, with 12 bases in the middle. Germline V gene sequence: CDR1 ENHRY, CDR2 SYGVKD. The CDR3 is 15 amino acids. These data were likewise used in another study, on yellow fever vaccine responses in identical twins.

This sequence originates from a woman aged 18-30 years in good health. Sequenced input: CD4+ T cells sorted from blood. The rearrangement links TRBV10-3 to TRBJ2-1; tentatively, D is TRBD2 (6 bases). CDR3 protein: CAISRDGSSYNEQFF. CDR3 DNA: TGTGCCATCAGCCGGGACGGGAGCTCCTACAATGAGCAGTTCTTC.